The sequence of this TCR beta chain was determined in a study of identical twins' blood T cells. Germline CDR1 reads SQVTM; CDR2 reads ANQGSEA. V lost 4 bases to trimming and J lost 6 bases; unmatched junction nucleotides: 6. The CDR3 covers 13 residues. This clonotype has just a few counts. Each TCR cDNA library carried sample-specific barcodes on both ends. TCRdb re-analysed the 5' RACE reads in MiXCR, keeping a single row per CDR3 protein. This table has fewer than 450,000 distinct CDR3 sequences, roughly 27% appearing once. The chain couples TRBV29-1 to TRBJ1-2; 9 positions agree with TRBD1. The sequencing input was PBMCs. This TCR was recovered from a woman between 18 and 55 years old in good health. The CDR3 sequence: CSVGRQGVDGYTF. CDR3 in DNA: TGCAGCGTTGGCCGACAGGGGGTAGATGGCTACACCTTC.